These T cell receptor beta chains were read from a single sample in a study of cytomegalovirus exposure and HLA in healthy donors. Clones were sequenced by immunoSEQ multiplex PCR, and TCRdb holds only the in-frame ones, with some missing. The sample has roughly 200,000 clones; 75% to 85% are singletons. Sequencing was carried out using PBMCs. The receptors derive from a woman in her forties or fifties in good health and CMV-seronegative. Each CDR3 is given with its conserved first and last residue. A D gene is named only where the DNA matches it firmly. Not every row has a clone size; where given, it reads once, few, many or a size class.

clone_size	d_call	v_call	j_call	cdr3_aa	cdr3_nt
.	.	TRBV5-5	TRBJ2-3	CASSFGGIADTQYF	TGTGCCAGCAGCTTCGGCGGGATCGCAGATACGCAGTATTTT
.	TRBD1	TRBV13	TRBJ2-5	CASSTNRGVQETQYF	TGTGCCAGCAGCACCAACAGGGGGGTGCAAGAGACCCAGTACTTC
.	.	TRBV5-1	TRBJ2-1	CASSSGDSPYNEQFF	TGCGCCAGCAGCTCGGGAGATAGTCCCTACAATGAGCAGTTCTTC
.	.	TRBV5-1	TRBJ2-7	CASSWLSGNPYEQYF	TGCGCCAGCAGCTGGTTAAGCGGAAACCCCTACGAGCAGTACTTC
.	.	TRBV4-2	TRBJ2-1	CASSQAHSQAEQFF	TGTGCCAGCAGCCAAGCCCATTCACAGGCTGAGCAGTTCTTC
once	TRBD2	TRBV6-6	TRBJ2-5	CASSSGLAGEETQYF	TGTGCCAGCAGTTCCGGACTAGCGGGCGAAGAGACCCAGTACTTC
.	TRBD1	TRBV6-6	TRBJ2-1	CASRPDRARFNEQFF	TGTGCCAGCAGGCCGGACAGGGCCAGATTCAATGAGCAGTTCTTC
.	.	TRBV19	TRBJ1-1	CASSFGTLEAFF	TGTGCCAGTAGTTTCGGGACACTCGAAGCTTTCTTT
.	.	TRBV5-1	TRBJ2-2	CASSLGQGMNTGELFF	TGCGCCAGCAGCTTGGGTCAGGGAATGAACACCGGGGAGCTGTTTTTT
.	.	TRBV7-9	TRBJ1-2	CSSSLGGSLRGYTF	TGTTCCAGCAGCTTAGGAGGAAGTCTACGGGGCTACACCTTC
.	.	TRBV7-6	TRBJ1-4	CASSSGRGEKLFF	TGTGCCAGCAGCTCGGGCCGGGGGGAAAAACTGTTTTTT
.	TRBD1	TRBV5-6	TRBJ1-5	CASRLWTGISNQPQHF	TGTGCCAGCAGACTTTGGACAGGTATAAGCAATCAGCCCCAGCATTTT
.	TRBD2	TRBV19	TRBJ2-3	CATRTSGRGDTQYF	TGTGCCACTCGGACTAGCGGGAGGGGAGATACGCAGTATTTT
.	TRBD1	TRBV19	TRBJ1-4	CASSYSGTGANFVVF	TGTGCCAGTAGCTACTCCGGGACAGGGGCCAATTTCGTCGTTTTT
.	.	TRBV6-5	TRBJ1-3	CASSYSPFSGNTIYF	TGTGCCAGCAGTTACTCTCCCTTCTCTGGAAACACCATATATTTT
.	.	TRBV7-9	TRBJ2-1	CASSPPGSAYNEQFF	TGTGCCAGCAGCCCCCCCGGGAGCGCCTACAATGAGCAGTTCTTC
.	TRBD1	TRBV5-6	TRBJ2-7	CASSSPGTGAYEQYF	TGTGCCAGCAGTTCCCCCGGGACAGGAGCCTACGAGCAGTACTTC
.	.	TRBV28	TRBJ2-5	CASSLSVTHQETQYF	TGTGCCAGCAGTTTAAGCGTGACCCACCAAGAGACCCAGTACTTC
.	.	TRBV6-1	TRBJ2-5	CASSELGAPHQETQYF	TGTGCCAGCAGTGAATTGGGGGCACCCCACCAAGAGACCCAGTACTTC
.	TRBD1	TRBV9	TRBJ2-6	CASSAQTGAAGANVLTF	TGTGCCAGCAGCGCTCAGACAGGGGCGGCCGGGGCCAACGTCCTGACTTTC
.	.	TRBV6-1	TRBJ2-6	CASSGVSGANVLTF	TGTGCCAGTTCAGGGGTCTCTGGGGCCAACGTCCTGACTTTC
.	.	TRBV2	TRBJ2-3	CASSVRYGTDTQYF	TGTGCCAGCAGTGTTCGGTATGGCACAGATACGCAGTATTTT
.	TRBD2	TRBV5-1	TRBJ2-3	CASSSTSGRTDTQYF	TGCGCCAGCAGCTCGACTAGCGGGCGCACAGATACGCAGTATTTT
.	TRBD1	TRBV6-5	TRBJ1-2	CASSRQGQGNYGYTF	TGTGCCAGCAGCCGGCAGGGACAGGGTAACTATGGCTACACCTTC
.	.	TRBV15	TRBJ2-2	CATSWEPGGTGELFF	TGTGCCACCAGCTGGGAGCCCGGGGGCACCGGGGAGCTGTTTTTT
.	TRBD1	TRBV5-6	TRBJ2-5	CASSKTGRETQYF	TGTGCCAGCAGCAAGACAGGGCGGGAGACCCAGTACTTC
few	TRBD2	TRBV18	TRBJ2-1	CASSTILSGSREQFF	TGTGCCAGCTCAACCATCCTAAGCGGGAGTCGGGAGCAGTTCTTC
.	.	TRBV7-8	TRBJ1-5	CASSLVGGPVQSNQPQHF	TGTGCCAGCAGCTTAGTGGGAGGGCCTGTTCAGAGCAATCAGCCCCAGCATTTT
.	TRBD2	TRBV28	TRBJ2-7	CASSLWGTSGRSTRGEQYF	TGTGCCAGCAGTTTATGGGGGACTAGCGGGAGGTCAACCCGCGGCGAGCAGTACTTC
.	TRBD2	TRBV9	TRBJ2-7	CASSPRLAVSGEQYF	TGTGCCAGCAGCCCCCGGCTAGCGGTCTCGGGAGAGCAGTACTTC
.	TRBD2	TRBV7-9	TRBJ2-3	CASSLWTSGVTDTQYF	TGTGCCAGCAGCTTATGGACTAGCGGGGTAACAGATACGCAGTATTTT
.	.	TRBV7-6	TRBJ1-2	CASSLEAGFYGYTF	TGTGCCAGCAGCTTAGAAGCAGGGTTCTATGGCTACACCTTC
.	.	TRBV27	TRBJ2-3	CASSLSTLDTQYF	TGTGCCAGCAGTTTATCGACTTTAGATACGCAGTATTTT
once	TRBD1	TRBV2	TRBJ1-5	CASSDSGTANSNQPQHF	TGTGCCAGCAGTGATTCTGGGACAGCCAATAGCAATCAGCCCCAGCATTTT
.	.	TRBV28	TRBJ2-5	CASARGLGETQYF	TGTGCCAGCGCAAGGGGCTTGGGGGAGACCCAGTACTTC
.	TRBD2	TRBV7-2	TRBJ2-1	CASSSAGGHNEQFF	TGTGCCAGCAGCTCCGCGGGGGGGCACAATGAGCAGTTCTTC
.	.	TRBV10-3	TRBJ2-1	CAITQGVGYEQFF	TGTGCCATCACACAGGGTGTCGGGTATGAGCAGTTCTTC
.	.	TRBV6-1	TRBJ2-6	CASSERVAGANVLTF	TGTGCCAGCAGTGAGAGGGTTGCTGGGGCCAACGTCCTGACTTTC
.	.	TRBV9	TRBJ2-3	CASSVAGRRGSDTQYF	TGTGCCAGCAGCGTAGCTGGCAGGAGGGGCTCAGATACGCAGTATTTT
.	TRBD1	TRBV4-1	TRBJ1-1	CASSQVGTGFTEAFF	TGCGCCAGCAGCCAAGTGGGGACAGGGTTCACTGAAGCTTTCTTT
.	.	TRBV6-5	TRBJ1-2	CASYARIGSSYGYTF	TGTGCCAGCTATGCGAGGATTGGGTCCTCCTATGGCTACACCTTC
.	TRBD2	TRBV4-3	TRBJ2-7	CASSLTSAYEQYF	TGCGCCAGCAGCCTCACTAGCGCTTACGAGCAGTACTTC
.	.	TRBV27	TRBJ1-5	CASIRSQPQHF	TGTGCCAGCATTCGGTCCCAGCCCCAGCATTTT
.	.	TRBV28	TRBJ2-2	CASSTRNTGELFF	TGTGCCAGCAGTACTAGGAACACCGGGGAGCTGTTTTTT
.	TRBD1	TRBV6-5	TRBJ1-5	CASSGQGGINQPQHF	TGTGCCAGCAGTGGGCAGGGGGGCATCAATCAGCCCCAGCATTTT
.	.	TRBV2	TRBJ1-5	CASSEGSGFGYQPQHF	TGTGCCAGCAGTGAAGGGAGCGGGTTTGGGTATCAGCCCCAGCATTTT
.	.	TRBV6-5	TRBJ2-3	CASSYLGGTTDTQYF	TGTGCCAGCAGTTACCTGGGGGGTACCACAGATACGCAGTATTTT
.	TRBD2	TRBV6-4	TRBJ2-1	CASSQQTSGRVGEQFF	TGTGCCAGCAGTCAACAAACTAGCGGGAGAGTAGGAGAGCAGTTCTTC
.	.	TRBV19	TRBJ1-5	CASSITIQSPGDQPQHF	TGTGCCAGTAGTATCACCATTCAGTCGCCGGGAGATCAGCCCCAGCATTTT
.	.	TRBV9	TRBJ2-1	CASSGFRGGNEQFF	TGTGCCAGCAGCGGTTTTCGGGGAGGCAATGAGCAGTTCTTC
.	TRBD2	TRBV4-3	TRBJ2-1	CASSQDLTSGSYEQFF	TGCGCCAGCAGCCAAGATCTTACTAGCGGGAGCTATGAGCAGTTCTTC
.	TRBD1	TRBV5-1	TRBJ1-6	CASSLFPGGESPLHF	TGCGCCAGCAGCTTGTTCCCAGGGGGTGAATCACCCCTCCACTTT
.	.	TRBV28	TRBJ1-2	CASSAGTDYGYTF	TGTGCCAGCAGTGCGGGGACTGACTATGGCTACACCTTC
.	TRBD2	TRBV9	TRBJ2-1	CASSPGLAGGPQKQFF	TGTGCCAGCAGCCCCGGGTTGGCGGGAGGGCCCCAGAAGCAGTTCTTC
.	.	TRBV9	TRBJ2-2	CASSVGGSSGGELFF	TGTGCCAGCAGCGTAGGCGGTTCTTCGGGCGGGGAGCTGTTTTTT
.	.	TRBV10-3	TRBJ1-3	CAISPDGGNTIYF	TGTGCCATCAGTCCCGACGGGGGAAACACCATATATTTT
few	.	TRBV18	TRBJ1-1	CASSRQEIMNTEAFF	TGTGCCAGCTCCAGACAGGAGATTATGAACACTGAAGCTTTCTTT
.	TRBD1	TRBV19	TRBJ1-2	CASSPGQGANLNYGYTF	TGTGCCAGTAGTCCCGGACAGGGAGCCAACCTAAACTATGGCTACACCTTC
.	.	TRBV7-7	TRBJ1-5	CASSPRDRFDQPQHF	TGTGCCAGCAGCCCGAGAGACAGGTTCGATCAGCCCCAGCATTTT
.	.	TRBV27	TRBJ2-3	CASQEGSLGDTQYF	TGTGCCAGCCAAGAAGGGAGCCTGGGAGATACGCAGTATTTT